This T cell receptor (beta chain) is drawn from a study of blood T cells in healthy people across ages. Turning to the study itself: With template switching, about one barcoded beta molecule was captured per two T cells. Whole-study results and caveats: Across the age range, TCR beta diversity per million T cells fell in a roughly linear way. Long-lived donors carried more naive CD4+ cells and greater diversity than aged donors. Without sorted subsets, naive and antigen-experienced compartments could not be conclusively compared.

Using a J-beta primer mix together with a sample-barcoded 5' primer, a second PCR was run for about 6 to 11 cycles. In TCRdb, the 5' RACE reads were re-called with MiXCR into one record per CDR3 protein. The table lists hundreds of thousands of distinct CDR3 sequences, about 43% of them singletons. This clonotype was seen more than once but under ten times. Its matching antigen is unknown. CDR1 and CDR2 (germline): MNHEY, SVGEGT. The CDR3 contains 12 residues. V dropped 0 bases and J dropped 14; count of bases not matched to a gene: 4. The rearrangement links TRBV6-2 or TRBV6-3 to TRBJ2-1, with TRBD2 identical over 7 bases. Material: blood. The sequence came from a man aged 80 or over in good health. This CDR3 is CASSYSSGIKFF. The DNA of the CDR3 is TGTGCCAGCAGTTACTCGAGCGGGATTAAGTTCTTC.